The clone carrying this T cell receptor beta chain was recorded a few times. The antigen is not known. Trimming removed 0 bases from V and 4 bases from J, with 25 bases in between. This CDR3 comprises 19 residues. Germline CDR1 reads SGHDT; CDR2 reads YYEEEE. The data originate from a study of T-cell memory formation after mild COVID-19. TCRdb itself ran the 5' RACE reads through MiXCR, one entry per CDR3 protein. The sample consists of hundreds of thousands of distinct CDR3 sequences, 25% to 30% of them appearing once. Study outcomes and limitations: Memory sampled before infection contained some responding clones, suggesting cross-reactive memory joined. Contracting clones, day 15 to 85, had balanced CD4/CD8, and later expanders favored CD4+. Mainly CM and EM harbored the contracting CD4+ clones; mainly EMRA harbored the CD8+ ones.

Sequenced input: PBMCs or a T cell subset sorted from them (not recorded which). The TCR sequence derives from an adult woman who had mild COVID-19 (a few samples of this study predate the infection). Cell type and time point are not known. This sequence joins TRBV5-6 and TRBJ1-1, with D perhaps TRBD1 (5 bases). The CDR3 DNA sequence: TGTGCCAGCAGCTTGGGTCCGGGGCGCACAGAGGGGCAGCTCACTGAAGCTTTCTTT. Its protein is CASSLGPGRTEGQLTEAFF.